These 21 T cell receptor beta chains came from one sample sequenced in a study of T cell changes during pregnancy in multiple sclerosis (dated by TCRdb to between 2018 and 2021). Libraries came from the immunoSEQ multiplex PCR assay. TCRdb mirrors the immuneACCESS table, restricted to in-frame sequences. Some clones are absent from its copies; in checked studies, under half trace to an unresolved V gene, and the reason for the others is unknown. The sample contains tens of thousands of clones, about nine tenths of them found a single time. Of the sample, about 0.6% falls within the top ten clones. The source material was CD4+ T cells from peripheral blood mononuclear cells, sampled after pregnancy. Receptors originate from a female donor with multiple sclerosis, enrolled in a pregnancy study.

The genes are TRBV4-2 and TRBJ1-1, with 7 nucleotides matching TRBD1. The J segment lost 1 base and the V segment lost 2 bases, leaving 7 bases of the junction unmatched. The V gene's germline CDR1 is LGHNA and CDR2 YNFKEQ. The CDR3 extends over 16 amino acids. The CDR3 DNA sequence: TGTGCCAGCAGCCAAAGACAGGGTCCCCCGAACACTGAAGCTTTCTTT. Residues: CASSQRQGPPNTEAFF.

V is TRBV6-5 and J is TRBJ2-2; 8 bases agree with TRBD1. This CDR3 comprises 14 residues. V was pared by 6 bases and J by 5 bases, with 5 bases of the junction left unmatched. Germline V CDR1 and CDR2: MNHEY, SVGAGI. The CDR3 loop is CASRVTGVTGELFF. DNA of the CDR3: TGTGCCAGCAGGGTGACAGGGGTTACCGGGGAGCTGTTTTTT.

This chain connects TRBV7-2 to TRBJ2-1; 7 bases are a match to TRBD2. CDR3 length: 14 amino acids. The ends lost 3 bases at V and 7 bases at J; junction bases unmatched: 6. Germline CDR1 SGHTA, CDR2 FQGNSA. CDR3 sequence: CASSFSGLGNEQFF. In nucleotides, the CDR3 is TGTGCCAGCAGCTTTAGTGGACTAGGGAATGAGCAGTTCTTC.

CDR3 in amino acids: CASSLAYAEQYF. The CDR3 nucleotides read TGTGCCAGCAGCTTAGCGTATGCGGAGCAGTACTTC. The chain combines TRBV7-2 with TRBJ2-7; D gene unclear. Germline V gives CDR1 SGHTA, CDR2 FQGNSA. The CDR3 sequence is 12 residues long. V was clipped by 0 bases and J by 7 bases, with 7 bases between them.

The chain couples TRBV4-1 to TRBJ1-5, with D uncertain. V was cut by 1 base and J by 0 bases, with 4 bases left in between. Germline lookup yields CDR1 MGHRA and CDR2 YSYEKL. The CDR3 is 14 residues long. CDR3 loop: CASSQGPSNQPQHF. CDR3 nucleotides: TGCGCCAGCAGCCAAGGGCCTAGCAATCAGCCCCAGCATTTT.

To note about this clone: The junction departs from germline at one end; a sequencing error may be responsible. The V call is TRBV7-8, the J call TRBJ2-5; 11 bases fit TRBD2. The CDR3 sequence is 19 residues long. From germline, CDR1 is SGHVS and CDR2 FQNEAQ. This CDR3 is CASSLARLAGGRDQETQYF. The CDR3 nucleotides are TGTGCCAGCAGCTTAGCGAGGCTAGCGGGGGGTCGCGACCAGGAGACCCAGTACTTC.

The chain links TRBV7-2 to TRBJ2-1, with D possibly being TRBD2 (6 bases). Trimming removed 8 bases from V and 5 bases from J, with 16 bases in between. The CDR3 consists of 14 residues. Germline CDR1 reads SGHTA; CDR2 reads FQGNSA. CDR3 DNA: TGTGCCAGCTGCTACCGTAGCGGAAACAATGAGCAGTTCTTC. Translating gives CASCYRSGNNEQFF.

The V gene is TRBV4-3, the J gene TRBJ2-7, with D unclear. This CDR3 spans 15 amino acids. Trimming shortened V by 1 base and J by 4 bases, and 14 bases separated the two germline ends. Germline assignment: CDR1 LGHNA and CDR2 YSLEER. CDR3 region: CASSQALTPGYEQYF. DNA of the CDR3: TGCGCCAGCAGCCAAGCGCTTACGCCCGGGTACGAGCAGTACTTC.

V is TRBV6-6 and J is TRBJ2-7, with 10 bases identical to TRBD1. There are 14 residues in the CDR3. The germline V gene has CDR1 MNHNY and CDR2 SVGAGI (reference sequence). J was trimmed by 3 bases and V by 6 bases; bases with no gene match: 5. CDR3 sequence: CASRGTGAVYEQYF. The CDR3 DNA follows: TGTGCCAGCAGGGGGACAGGGGCCGTCTACGAGCAGTACTTC.

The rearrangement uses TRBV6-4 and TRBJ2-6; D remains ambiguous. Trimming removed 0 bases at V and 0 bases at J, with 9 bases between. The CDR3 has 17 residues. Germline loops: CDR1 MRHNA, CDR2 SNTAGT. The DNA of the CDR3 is TGTGCCAGCAGTGACTCGCCCCGTAGCTCTGGGGCCAACGTCCTGACTTTC. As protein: CASSDSPRSSGANVLTF.

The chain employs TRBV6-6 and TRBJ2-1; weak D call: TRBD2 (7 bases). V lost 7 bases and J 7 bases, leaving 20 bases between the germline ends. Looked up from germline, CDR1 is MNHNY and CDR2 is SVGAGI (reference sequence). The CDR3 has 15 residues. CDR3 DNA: TGTGCCAGCATGGAAGGGGGGGCCTCGTTGAATGAGCAGTTCTTC. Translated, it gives CASMEGGASLNEQFF.

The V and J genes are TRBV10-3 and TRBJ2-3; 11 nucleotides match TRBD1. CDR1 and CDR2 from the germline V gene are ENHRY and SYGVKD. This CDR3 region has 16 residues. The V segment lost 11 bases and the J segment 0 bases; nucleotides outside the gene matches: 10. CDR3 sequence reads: CASHGTGGYSTDTQYF. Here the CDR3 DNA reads TGTGCCTCCCACGGGACAGGGGGTTACAGCACAGATACGCAGTATTTT.

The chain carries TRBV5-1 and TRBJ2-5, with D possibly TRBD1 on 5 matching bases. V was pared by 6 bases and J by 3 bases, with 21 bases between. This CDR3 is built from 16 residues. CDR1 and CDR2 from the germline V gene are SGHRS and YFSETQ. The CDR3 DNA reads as TGCGCCAGCACCTCAAAAGTTTTCAGGGAAGAAGAGACCCAGTACTTC. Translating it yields CASTSKVFREEETQYF.

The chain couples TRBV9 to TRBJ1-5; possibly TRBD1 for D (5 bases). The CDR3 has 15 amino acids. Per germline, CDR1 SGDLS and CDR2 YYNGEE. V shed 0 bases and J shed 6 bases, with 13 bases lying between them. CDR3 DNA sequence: TGTGCCAGCAGCGTAGGGGGCGAGGTAAGTCAGCCCCAGCATTTT. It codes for CASSVGGEVSQPQHF.

CDR3 sequence reads: CASRPPGQGTGEQYF. The CDR3, as DNA: TGCGCCAGCAGGCCTCCGGGACAGGGTACGGGTGAGCAGTACTTC. This chain uses TRBV4-1 with TRBJ2-7, with TRBD1 matching over 9 bases. Germline assignment: CDR1 MGHRA and CDR2 YSYEKL. The trim removed 6 bases at V and 7 bases at J, leaving 13 bases unmatched. This CDR3 has 15 residues.

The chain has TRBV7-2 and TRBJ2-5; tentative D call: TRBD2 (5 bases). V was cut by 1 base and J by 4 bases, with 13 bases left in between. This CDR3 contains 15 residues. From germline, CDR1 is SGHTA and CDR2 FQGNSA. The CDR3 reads CASSLDPGSGETQYF. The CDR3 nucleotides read TGTGCCAGCAGCTTAGACCCGGGATCGGGAGAGACCCAGTACTTC.

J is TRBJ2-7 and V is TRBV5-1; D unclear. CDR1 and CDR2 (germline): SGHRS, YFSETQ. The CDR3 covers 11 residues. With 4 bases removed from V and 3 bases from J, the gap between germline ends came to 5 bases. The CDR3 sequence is CASSLVYEQYF. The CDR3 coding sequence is TGCGCCAGCAGCCTCGTCTACGAGCAGTACTTC.

The CDR3, as DNA: TGTGCCAGCAGCTTAATGCTAGGACAAGAGACCCAGTACTTC. Translated, it gives CASSLMLGQETQYF. This chain uses TRBV7-2 with TRBJ2-5; D is ambiguous. V gave up 2 bases and J gave up 2 bases, with 9 bases separating them. This CDR3 spans 14 amino acids. The V gene's germline CDR1 is SGHTA and CDR2 FQGNSA.

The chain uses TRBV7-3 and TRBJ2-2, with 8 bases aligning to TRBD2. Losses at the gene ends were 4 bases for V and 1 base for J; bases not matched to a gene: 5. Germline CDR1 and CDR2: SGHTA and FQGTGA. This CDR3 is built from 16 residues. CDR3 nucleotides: TGTGCCAGCAGCTCACCGGGGGGGCGGAACACCGGGGAGCTGTTTTTT. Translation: CASSSPGGRNTGELFF. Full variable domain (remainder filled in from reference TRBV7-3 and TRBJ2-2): GAGVSQTPSNKVTEKGKYVELRCDPISGHTALYWYRQSLGQGPEFLIYFQGTGAADDSGLPNDRFFAVRPEGSVSTLKIQRTERGDSAVYLCASSSPGGRNTGELFFGEGSRLTVL.

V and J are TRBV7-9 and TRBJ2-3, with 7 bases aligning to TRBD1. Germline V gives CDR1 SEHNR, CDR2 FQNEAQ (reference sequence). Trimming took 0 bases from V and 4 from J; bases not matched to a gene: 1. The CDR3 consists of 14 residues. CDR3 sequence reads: CASSLAQGADTQYF. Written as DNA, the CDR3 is TGTGCCAGCAGCTTAGCGCAGGGGGCAGATACGCAGTATTTT. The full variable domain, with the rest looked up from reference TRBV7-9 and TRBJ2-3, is DTGVSQNPRHKITKRGQNVTFRCDPISEHNRLYWYRQTLGQGPEFLTYFQNEAQLEKSRLLSDRFSAERPKGSFSTLEIQRTEQGDSAMYLCASSLAQGADTQYFGPGTRLTVL.

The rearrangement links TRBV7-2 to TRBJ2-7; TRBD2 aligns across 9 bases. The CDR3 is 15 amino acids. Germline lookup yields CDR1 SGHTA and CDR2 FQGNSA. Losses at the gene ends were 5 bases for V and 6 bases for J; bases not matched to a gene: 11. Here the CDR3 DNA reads TGTGCCAGCAGCCCCGCGGGGGGGGCGCCTCCCGAGCAGTACTTC. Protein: CASSPAGGAPPEQYF.